The next 16 T cell receptor beta chains were all read from a single sample in a study. Adaptor-ligated barcode primers were used to amplify TRBV12-4/TRBJ1-2 clonotypes. TCRdb independently ran MiXCR on the multiplex PCR reads; one entry per CDR3 protein. The table includes 1,000 to 1,500 distinct CDR3 sequences, more than 20% detected once. The specimen sequenced was naive CD4+ T cells sorted from blood. Subset given: naive CD4+ T cells, CD4+CD45RA+CD25-. Every receptor here comes from a female donor with breast cancer.

This clonotype was picked up a small number of times. This chain uses TRBV12-3 or TRBV12-4 with TRBJ1-2; perhaps TRBD1 as D (6 bases). The germline V and J ends were trimmed by 6 bases and 3 bases, with 26 bases remaining between them. This CDR3 spans 18 amino acids. CDR3 region: CASSFYRGYGQYDYGYTF. CDR3 DNA: TGTGCCAGCAGCTTTTATAGGGGCTATGGACAGTACGACTATGGCTACACCTTC.

By proportion, this clonotype is medium-sized. The J gene is TRBJ1-2, the V gene TRBV12-3 or TRBV12-4; no firm D call. Trimming pared 5 bases from V and 3 bases from J, leaving 10 bases between. The CDR3 is 13 residues long. CDR3: CASSLAPYYGYTF. In DNA, the CDR3 is TGTGCCAGCAGTCTCGCGCCCTACTATGGCTACACCTTC.

Judged by abundance, this clonotype is large. The rearrangement uses TRBV12-3 or TRBV12-4 and TRBJ1-2, with D uncertain. This CDR3 region has 12 residues. Trimming took off 5 bases at V and 8 bases at J, with 12 bases between the two ends. This CDR3 is CASSPTGRGYTF. Here the CDR3 DNA reads TGTGCCAGCAGTCCCACTGGGAGAGGCTACACCTTC.

By share, this clonotype ranks as medium-sized. The chain carries TRBV12-3 or TRBV12-4 and TRBJ1-2; 7 bases align to TRBD1. The CDR3 length is 15 residues. The J segment lost 0 bases and the V segment lost 5 bases, leaving 6 bases of the junction unmatched. DNA for the CDR3: TGTGCCAGCAGTCGCCGGACAGGCTCTAACTATGGCTACACCTTC. This codes for CASSRRTGSNYGYTF.

In its sample, this clonotype ranks as medium-sized (0.01 to 0.1%). This chain joins TRBV12-3 or TRBV12-4 and TRBJ1-2; 8 bases agree with TRBD1. V shed 4 bases, J shed 7 bases, and the junction held 5 bases outside the gene matches. The CDR3 loop spans 13 amino acids. CDR3 loop: CASSSRQGSGYTF. The CDR3 bases are TGTGCCAGCAGTTCCAGACAGGGGAGTGGCTACACCTTC.

This clonotype is labeled medium-sized. This chain uses TRBV12-3 or TRBV12-4 with TRBJ1-2; D possibly corresponds to TRBD1 (5 bases). This CDR3 region has 12 residues. V lost 6 bases to trimming and J lost 5 bases, with 10 bases between them. The CDR3 DNA reads as TGTGCCAGCAGCGGGACGCAGTATGGCTACACCTTC. Amino acid sequence: CASSGTQYGYTF.

Regarding this clonotype: Germline is not matched at one junction end, which may reflect a read error. V is TRBV12-3 or TRBV12-4 and J is TRBJ1-2, with no clear D. The CDR3 contains 13 residues. The CDR3 DNA reads as TGTGCCAGCAACCTATCTGGGTTGAGTGGCTGCACCTTC. Translating gives CASNLSGLSGCTF.

About this clonotype itself: This may stem from a read error, because a much larger clone lies one nucleotide away. The rearrangement joins TRBV12-3 or TRBV12-4 to TRBJ1-2, with D unclear. The CDR3 totals 12 residues. Here the CDR3 DNA reads TGTGCCGGCAGTCCGGATCAGGATGGCTACACCTTC. As protein: CAGSPDQDGYTF.

Within the sample, this clonotype is medium-sized. This rearrangement joins TRBV12-3 or TRBV12-4 to TRBJ1-2; perhaps TRBD1 as D (6 bases). The V end was cut by 5 bases, the J end by 3 bases, with 22 bases between. CDR3 length: 17 amino acids. The CDR3 region has the DNA TGTGCCAGCAGTCGAACGATTACAGGGAAAACGTACTATGGCTACACCTTC. It translates to CASSRTITGKTYYGYTF.

This clonotype ranks as medium-sized. This sequence joins TRBV12-3 or TRBV12-4 and TRBJ1-2, with 8 bases matching TRBD1. The trim removed 7 bases at V and 3 bases at J, leaving 7 bases unmatched. The CDR3 has 14 residues. The CDR3: CASTADRDDYGYTF. The CDR3 DNA sequence: TGTGCCAGCACCGCGGACAGGGATGACTATGGCTACACCTTC.

The genes are TRBV12-3 or TRBV12-4 and TRBJ1-2; D unclear. The V end lost 3 bases, the J end lost 6 bases, and 11 bases lay between the germline ends. The length of the CDR3 is 13 residues. CDR3 coding DNA: TGTGCCAGCAGTTTTAGGCAGCCAGATGGCTACACCTTC. Protein product: CASSFRQPDGYTF.

This clonotype was observed a handful of times. The V and J genes are TRBV12-3 or TRBV12-4 and TRBJ1-2, with TRBD1 matching over 7 bases. Trimming took 7 bases from V and 0 from J; bases not matched to a gene: 5. The length of the CDR3 is 14 residues. CDR3: CASTWGQPNYGYTF. In nucleotides, the CDR3 is TGTGCCAGCACGTGGGGACAGCCTAACTATGGCTACACCTTC.

By share, this clonotype ranks as medium-sized. The chain uses TRBV12-3 or TRBV12-4 and TRBJ1-2; perhaps TRBD1 as D (6 bases). Trimming removed 1 base from V and 7 bases from J, with 13 bases in between. The length of the CDR3 is 14 residues. The CDR3 bases are TGTGCCAGCAGTTTAGTTGTCAGGGGTGGTGGCTACACCTTC. It translates to CASSLVVRGGGYTF.

With regard to this clonotype: Here the CDR3 omits its conserved ending phenylalanine or tryptophan, so a read error is the likely source. The V and J genes are TRBV12-3 or TRBV12-4 and TRBJ1-2; unclear D gene. This CDR3 is built from 14 residues. CDR3 amino acids: CASSFLGSPYGYTS. In nucleotides, the CDR3 is TGCGCCAGCAGTTTCTTAGGCAGTCCCTATGGCTACACCTCC.

Concerning this clonotype itself: One junction end disagrees with the germline gene, perhaps due to a read error. The chain uses TRBV12-3 or TRBV12-4 and TRBJ1-2; D is possibly TRBD1 (5 bases). The length of the CDR3 is 13 residues. This CDR3 reads CAGSLPGFYGYTF. The CDR3, as DNA: TGTGCCGGCAGTTTACCAGGGTTCTATGGCTACACCTTC.

By sample share, this clonotype is medium-sized. DNA for the CDR3: TGTGCCAGCAGCCGCAGGGGCGCTCCCAACTATGGCTACACCTTC. Its protein is CASSRRGAPNYGYTF. The V gene is TRBV12-3 or TRBV12-4, the J gene TRBJ1-2, with D possibly being TRBD1 (6 bases). The CDR3 totals 15 residues. V was pared by 6 bases and J by 2 bases, with 16 bases between.